This passage covers 10 T cell receptor beta chains from one sample sequenced in a study of stem cell transplantation in POMP-related autoinflammatory disease. The protocol was immunoSEQ multiplex PCR, while the TCRdb copy is restricted to in-frame clones and leaves out a portion. The sample consists of roughly 68,000 clones, around 90% of them appearing once. This specimen consisted of CD4+ T cells from PBMCs, obtained after stem cell transplantation. The receptors stem from a human patient with POMP-related autoinflammation and immune dysregulation (PRAID). Some T cells may be graft donor cells.

V and J are TRBV2 and TRBJ1-4, with no clear D. Per germline, CDR1 SNHLY and CDR2 FYNNEI. The CDR3 contains 11 residues. The V end lost 10 bases, the J end lost 8 bases, and 11 bases lay between the germline ends. CDR3 coding DNA: TGTGCCAAACCACTCCGCGAAAAACTGTTTTTT. Amino acid sequence: CAKPLREKLFF.

This clone was seen once. This chain links TRBV30 with TRBJ1-1; D is unclear. CDR3 size: 16 residues. Germline CDR1 and CDR2: GTSNPN and SVGIG (reference sequence). V was pared by 5 bases and J by 3 bases, with 22 bases between. The CDR3 bases are TGTGCCTGGGCACCATTGAGGTTCCGAACGTACACTGAAGCTTTCTTT. Protein sequence: CAWAPLRFRTYTEAFF.

The chain links TRBV29-1 to TRBJ2-7; D may be TRBD1 or TRBD2 (5 bases each). Deletions cut 7 bases from V and 7 bases from J, with 20 bases between. Germline loops: CDR1 SQVTM, CDR2 ANQGSEA. The CDR3 consists of 13 residues. CDR3 in amino acids: CSARTLAGWEQYF. The CDR3 DNA reads TGCAGCGCCCGGACTTTGGCAGGGTGGGAGCAGTACTTC.

This rearrangement joins TRBV28 to TRBJ2-2; 12 bases agree with TRBD2. CDR1 and CDR2 from the germline V gene are MDHEN and SYDVKM. CDR3 length equals 16 residues. V dropped 3 bases and J dropped 6; count of bases not matched to a gene: 5. In DNA form, the CDR3 reads TGTGCCAGCAGTTTCACTAGCGGGGGGCGGGCCGGGGAGCTGTTTTTT. It translates to CASSFTSGGRAGELFF.

The chain's CDR3 is CAISESQSGYGYTF. CDR3 nucleotide sequence: TGTGCCATCAGTGAGTCCCAGTCGGGCTATGGCTACACCTTC. The chain carries TRBV10-3 and TRBJ1-2; D is ambiguous. V was trimmed by 0 bases and J by 4 bases, leaving 9 bases between them. Germline assignment: CDR1 ENHRY and CDR2 SYGVKD. CDR3 size: 14 residues.

The V call is TRBV2, the J call TRBJ2-7; D is ambiguous. This CDR3 comprises 14 residues. Trimming shortened V by 6 bases and J by 6 bases, and 18 bases separated the two germline ends. From germline, CDR1 is SNHLY and CDR2 FYNNEI. The CDR3 sequence is CASRWGKGVPEQYF. The CDR3, as DNA: TGTGCCAGCAGGTGGGGAAAGGGTGTTCCCGAGCAGTACTTC.

The table lists this clone with a count of one. This rearrangement joins TRBV14 to TRBJ2-5, with 9 positions matching TRBD2. CDR1 is SGHDN, CDR2 FVKESK, per germline. With 6 bases clipped from V and 4 bases from J, the junction kept 9 bases outside the gene matches. The CDR3 totals 15 residues. CDR3 sequence: CASSSLAGGTETQYF. The CDR3 bases are TGTGCCAGCAGTTCCTTGGCGGGGGGGACAGAGACCCAGTACTTC.

The J gene is TRBJ2-7, the V gene TRBV5-1, with 8 bases aligning to TRBD1. V shed 1 base, J shed 2 bases, and the junction held 5 bases outside the gene matches. This CDR3 has 15 amino acids. The germline gives CDR1 SGHRS, CDR2 YFSETQ. This CDR3 reads CASSLRTGKTYEQYV. CDR3 coding DNA: TGCGCCAGCAGCTTGCGGACAGGGAAGACCTACGAGCAGTACGTC.

The chain is built from TRBV7-9 and TRBJ1-1, with TRBD1 matching over 11 bases. CDR3 length equals 16 residues. V gave up 5 bases and J gave up 4 bases; unmatched junction bases: 9. Germline CDR1 reads SEHNR; CDR2 reads FQNEAQ (reference sequence). The DNA of the CDR3 is TGTGCCAGCAGCCGTGGGACAGGGGGTAGCGTCACTGAAGCTTTCTTT. Residues: CASSRGTGGSVTEAFF.

The rearrangement links TRBV28 to TRBJ2-1; D might be TRBD2 (6 bases). The CDR3 spans 15 residues. The germline CDR1 and CDR2 sequences are MDHEN and SYDVKM. V lost 5 bases, J lost 0 bases, and 11 bases lay in between. The CDR3 nucleotides read TGTGCCAGCAGTATGGGGGGAAGCTCCTACAATGAGCAGTTCTTC. Its translation: CASSMGGSSYNEQFF.